The 24 T cell receptor beta chains below come from one sample, sequenced in a study of T cells in Graves' hyperthyroidism and ophthalmopathy (dated 2019 in TCRdb). The library relied on multiplex PCR. Sequencing used an Illumina HiSeq 2000. Amplification of TCR beta CDR3 regions was carried out from RNA transcripts. For the first round of RT-PCR on the TCR CDR3, the HTBI primer set was used together with the Qiagen OneStep RT-PCR kit. The public sequencing data were trimmed at Q25 with fastp and processed into clonotypes with MiXCR by TCRdb, which kept only in-frame beta chains. A single entry per CDR3 protein holds the most common genes and DNA from its merged rows. The sample table records hundreds of thousands of distinct CDR3 sequences; around 46% of these occur just once. The top ten clones comprise about 8.2% of the sample. The sample consisted of peripheral blood or thyroid tissue (not recorded which). These receptors were collected from a woman under 30 with Graves' hyperthyroidism. Donor details come from another sample of the same person, matched by shared clones.

This chain links TRBV19 with TRBJ1-2; D is undetermined. V was shortened by 7 bases and J by 0 bases, with 9 bases between the two germline ends. The germline CDR1 and CDR2 sequences are LNHDA and SQIVND (reference sequence). CDR3 size: 13 residues. In DNA, the CDR3 is TGTGCCAGTAATAAGGGAGCTAACTATGGCTACACCTTC. It is translated as CASNKGANYGYTF.

This clonotype was detected only a few times. Its ends do not fully match the called genes, so a read error is possible. This CDR3 reads CASSLLTGEAFF. The CDR3 DNA is TGTGCCAGCAGTTTGCTAACAGGGGAAGCTTTCTTT. The chain employs TRBV10-3 and TRBJ1-1; perhaps TRBD1 as D (6 bases). The germline V gene has CDR1 ENHRY and CDR2 SYGVKD. The CDR3 consists of 12 residues.

This clonotype came up a few times. V and J are TRBV7-2 and TRBJ1-1, with D maybe TRBD1 (6 bases). The CDR3 consists of 15 residues. V was trimmed by 2 bases and J by 4 bases, leaving 14 bases between them. Germline V gene sequence: CDR1 SGHTA, CDR2 FQGNSA. CDR3 DNA sequence: TGTGCCAGCAGCTTATGGCAGGGGAAGTCCACTGAAGCTTTCTTT. It encodes CASSLWQGKSTEAFF.

The CDR3 sequence: CAISEYTEIYEQYF. In DNA, the CDR3 is TGTGCCATCAGTGAGTACACCGAGATCTACGAGCAGTACTTC. The rearrangement links TRBV10-3 to TRBJ2-7, with unresolved D. Germline V gene sequence: CDR1 ENHRY, CDR2 SYGVKD. This CDR3 spans 14 amino acids. V lost 1 base and J 3 bases, leaving 10 bases between the germline ends.

Turning to this clonotype: The CDR3 end shows no conserved phenylalanine or tryptophan, and so a read error is likely. Because the CDR3's place on the DNA is in doubt, the DNA is left out and the CDR3 is given as listed by TCRdb. The rearrangement uses TRBV15 and TRBJ1-6. Including both end residues, the CDR3 is 11 amino acids long. Germline assignment: CDR1 LNHNV and CDR2 YYDKDF (reference sequence). This chain's CDR3 is CATSRDPGLPY.

Note on this clonotype: One end of the junction varies from germline; a read error may be responsible. This sequence joins TRBV10-3 and TRBJ1-1, with D maybe TRBD1 (5 bases). Per germline, CDR1 ENHRY and CDR2 SYGVKD. The CDR3 contains 13 residues. CDR3 loop: CASSLSQGDEAFF. The DNA for the CDR3 is TGTGCCAGCAGTTTATCGCAGGGAGATGAAGCTTTCTTT.

Only a few counts were recorded for this clonotype. The chain couples TRBV20-1 to TRBJ2-7; D gene uncertain. This CDR3 has 13 amino acids. The ends were cut back, 6 bases at V and 6 bases at J, with 18 bases in the middle. From germline, CDR1 is DFQATT and CDR2 SNEGSKA (reference sequence). The CDR3 region has the DNA TGCAGTGCCAACACACCACACCCGCGCGAGCAGTACTTC. This codes for CSANTPHPREQYF.

Notes on this clonotype: This could be a read error, since a much larger clone is one nucleotide away. V is TRBV7-9 and J is TRBJ2-6; 8 bases are shared with TRBD2. The V segment lost 8 bases and the J segment 1 base; nucleotides outside the gene matches: 7. Germline CDR1 is SEHNR and CDR2 is FQNEAQ (reference sequence). CDR3 size: 16 residues. CDR3 coding DNA: TGTGCCAGCGGGTCCTCGGGGGGGTCTGGGGCCAACGTCCTGACTTTC. This codes for CASGSSGGSGANVLTF.

This sequence joins TRBV5-1 and TRBJ2-7, with TRBD2 matching 8 bases. The CDR3 is made up of 15 amino acids. The J segment lost 5 bases and the V segment lost 0 bases, leaving 7 bases of the junction unmatched. Germline V lookup: CDR1 SGHRS, CDR2 YFSETQ. CDR3 DNA: TGCGCCAGCAGCTTGGCTCTAGCGGGCCTCAACGAGCAGTACTTC. Translating it yields CASSLALAGLNEQYF.

This clonotype has just a few counts. The CDR3 here is CSVVGGASNYGYTF. The CDR3 DNA is TGCAGCGTTGTAGGGGGGGCTTCTAACTATGGCTACACCTTC. The genes are TRBV29-1 and TRBJ1-2; TRBD1 is a possible D gene (6 bases). Trimming took 4 bases from V and 0 from J, leaving 12 bases between them. Per the germline V gene, CDR1 is SQVTM and CDR2 is ANQGSEA. This CDR3 spans 14 amino acids.

The chain joins TRBV7-9 to TRBJ1-5; 10 bases align to TRBD1. This CDR3 spans 17 amino acids. J was trimmed by 7 bases and V by 5 bases; bases with no gene match: 14. Germline assignment: CDR1 SEHNR and CDR2 FQNEAQ (reference sequence). Written as DNA, the CDR3 is TGTGCCAGCAGCCGTAGGGGACAGGGGCTCTCGAACCAGCCCCAGCATTTT. It is translated as CASSRRGQGLSNQPQHF.

This clonotype was found a few times. The rearrangement uses TRBV5-5 and TRBJ2-5, with D perhaps TRBD1 (5 bases). Deletions cut 4 bases from V and 1 base from J, with 14 bases between. This CDR3 spans 15 amino acids. Germline CDR1 SGHKS, CDR2 YYEKEE (reference sequence). Here the CDR3 reads CASSQVRGAQETQYF. Here the CDR3 DNA reads TGTGCCAGCAGCCAAGTTCGTGGGGCCCAAGAGACCCAGTACTTC.

This clonotype showed up just a few times. V usage is TRBV6-5 and J usage is TRBJ1-3; D call uncertain. The CDR3 runs 13 residues. V gave up 5 bases and J gave up 4 bases, with 9 bases separating them. From germline, CDR1 is MNHEY and CDR2 SVGAGI. Written as DNA, the CDR3 is TGTGCCAGCAGTCTTAGATACGGAAACACCATATATTTT. Translating gives CASSLRYGNTIYF.

In its sample, this clonotype was seen many times. The CDR3: CSVPTGAYYGYTF. CDR3 DNA: TGCAGCGTCCCGACAGGGGCTTACTATGGCTACACCTTC. The chain joins TRBV29-1 to TRBJ1-2, with 8 bases identical to TRBD1. After removal of 6 bases from V and 3 bases from J, the junction contained 6 bases not matched to a gene. This CDR3 comprises 13 residues. Looked up from germline, CDR1 is SQVTM and CDR2 is ANQGSEA. Using reference TRBV29-1 and TRBJ1-2 for the parts outside the CDR3, the full variable domain is SAVISQKPSRDICQRGTSLTIQCQVDSQVTMMFWYRQQPGQSLTLIATANQGSEATYESGFVIDKFPISRPNLTFSTLTVSNMSPEDSSIYLCSVPTGAYYGYTFGSGTRLTVV.

Regarding this clonotype: The germline gene is not matched at one end of the junction; a read error may be the cause. The rearrangement links TRBV10-3 to TRBJ2-3; D remains ambiguous. The CDR3 sequence is 15 residues long. Germline V gene sequence: CDR1 ENHRY, CDR2 SYGVKD. CDR3 region: CASSYLGGSTDTQYF. The DNA of the CDR3 is TGTGCCAGCAGTTACTTAGGCGGAAGCACAGATACGCAGTATTTT.

This clonotype was observed a few times. The V call is TRBV4-3, the J call TRBJ1-5, with D hard to call. Per germline, CDR1 LGHNA and CDR2 YSLEER. V was shortened by 4 bases and J by 7 bases, with 14 bases between the two germline ends. The CDR3 loop spans 14 amino acids. Here the CDR3 DNA reads TGCGCCAGCAGCCGTGGGTGGGCGCAACAGCCCCAGCATTTT. Encoded protein: CASSRGWAQQPQHF.

The J gene is TRBJ1-2, the V gene TRBV2; the match to TRBD1 covers 7 bases. The CDR3 totals 15 residues. Germline CDR1 and CDR2: SNHLY and FYNNEI. V lost 1 base to trimming and J lost 4 bases; unmatched junction nucleotides: 6. In DNA, the CDR3 is TGTGCCAGCAGTGAAGAAACAGGGGCCGGCTATGGCTACACCTTC. Translating gives CASSEETGAGYGYTF.

This clonotype was seen ten or more times. This sequence joins TRBV10-2 and TRBJ1-3; weak D call: TRBD1 (5 bases). Deletions cut 0 bases from V and 1 base from J, with 10 bases between. CDR1 and CDR2 (germline): WSHSY, SAAADI. The CDR3 extends over 16 amino acids. CDR3 coding DNA: TGCGCCAGCAGTGAGTCTCTGGGGCAATCTGGAAACACCATATATTTT. Protein product: CASSESLGQSGNTIYF.

The V and J genes are TRBV7-2 and TRBJ1-1; 7 nucleotides align to TRBD1. Trimming removed 1 base from V and 6 bases from J; junction bases left unmatched: 14. Germline loops: CDR1 SGHTA, CDR2 FQGNSA. CDR3 size: 17 residues. The CDR3 nucleotides are TGTGCCAGCAGCTTAGTGGGACAGTTCTCCTCCCTAGCTGAAGCTTTCTTT. This translates into CASSLVGQFSSLAEAFF.

As concerns this clonotype: The CDR3 does not close with the conserved phenylalanine or tryptophan, likely indicating a read error. The chain is built from TRBV5-1 and TRBJ1-2, with a weak D call TRBD1 (6 bases). CDR3 size: 14 residues. The germline V gene has CDR1 SGHRS and CDR2 YFSETQ. The germline V and J ends were trimmed by 0 bases and 6 bases, with 12 bases remaining between them. The CDR3, as DNA: TGCGCCAGCAGCTTGGAGGCCCACAGGGATGGCTACACCCTC. Translating gives CASSLEAHRDGYTL.

V gene TRBV2 combines with J gene TRBJ1-6; TRBD1 aligns across 10 bases. V shed 6 bases and J 9 bases; nucleotides not matched to a gene: 5. Germline CDR1 SNHLY, CDR2 FYNNEI. The CDR3 has 14 residues. The CDR3 is CASRPGQGSSPLHF. CDR3 nucleotides: TGTGCCAGCAGGCCGGGACAGGGGAGTTCACCCCTCCACTTT. The full variable domain, its missing parts supplied by reference TRBV2 and TRBJ1-6, is EPEVTQTPSHQVTQMGQEVILRCVPISNHLYFYWYRQILGQKVEFLVSFYNNEISEKSEIFDDQFSVERPDGSNFTLKIRSTKLEDSAMYFCASRPGQGSSPLHFGNGTRLTVT.

Only one count was recorded for this clonotype. The chain joins TRBV5-1 to TRBJ2-7, with 7 bases that match TRBD2. Trimming cost V 2 bases and J 3 bases; bases outside gene matches: 8. CDR1 is SGHRS and CDR2 is YFSETQ in the germline V gene. The CDR3 extends over 15 amino acids. The CDR3 sequence: CASSLLTSQDYEQYF. The CDR3, as DNA: TGCGCCAGCAGCTTACTGACTAGCCAGGACTACGAGCAGTACTTC.

This clonotype has only a few counts. The chain carries TRBV9 and TRBJ2-7; 13 bases map to TRBD2. Losses at the gene ends were 3 bases for V and 3 bases for J; bases not matched to a gene: 3. CDR1 and CDR2 from the germline V gene are SGDLS and YYNGEE. This CDR3 is 15 amino acids long. CDR3 in DNA: TGTGCCAGCAGCGAGGGGACTAGCGGGGTCTACGAGCAGTACTTC. Its translation is CASSEGTSGVYEQYF.

The gene calls are TRBV25-1 and TRBJ1-1; D gene ambiguous. Germline V CDR1 and CDR2: MGHDK, SYGVNS. The CDR3 covers 12 residues. The CDR3 DNA is TGTGCTATGAACGTCGGGTATCAGGAAGCTTTCTTT. Amino acid sequence: CAMNVGYQEAFF.